A selection of T cell receptor beta chains follows, all from one sample in a study of blood T cell repertoires in COVID-19. Clones were read by immunoSEQ multiplex PCR, and TCRdb kept only the in-frame ones, dropping some. Among roughly 330,000 clones listed, approximately 87% were seen once. The sample consisted of PBMCs or T cells enriched from blood (not recorded which). The receptors shown here come from a woman aged 30 to 39 who had recovered from COVID-19. Each CDR3 is given with its conserved first and last residue. D genes are given only for firm matches. The size of a clone is reported for some rows only, either as once, few or many, or as a class for expanded clones.

j_gene | d_gene | v_gene | abundance | len | CDR3aa | CDR3nt
TRBJ1-2 | TRBD1 | TRBV19 | NA | 15 | CASSIEETGAYGYTF | TGTGCCAGTAGTATAGAAGAGACAGGGGCCTATGGCTACACCTTC
TRBJ1-5 | NA | TRBV20-1 | few | 15 | CSASGSQVSNQPQHF | TGCAGTGCTAGTGGCAGTCAAGTTAGCAATCAGCCCCAGCATTTT
TRBJ1-2 | NA | TRBV30 | once | 12 | CAWSTGSYGYTF | TGTGCCTGGAGTACGGGAAGCTATGGCTACACCTTC
TRBJ1-1 | TRBD1 | TRBV6-6 | NA | 16 | CASSYDRVILNTEAFF | TGTGCCAGCAGTTACGACAGGGTAATTCTAAACACTGAAGCTTTCTTT
TRBJ1-1 | NA | TRBV7-9 | NA | 12 | CASSQMNTEAFF | TGTGCCAGCAGCCAAATGAACACTGAAGCTTTCTTT
TRBJ2-7 | NA | TRBV28 | NA | 11 | CASSLTQGLYF | TGTGCCAGCAGTTTGACCCAGGGTCTGTACTTC
TRBJ2-5 | TRBD2 | TRBV7-9 | NA | 13 | CASSIAGAETQYF | TGTGCCAGCAGCATAGCGGGCGCGGAGACCCAGTACTTC
TRBJ1-4 | NA | TRBV6-6 | NA | 15 | CASSYAGPGSEKLFF | TGTGCCAGCAGTTACGCGGGACCCGGGAGCGAAAAACTGTTTTTT
TRBJ2-3 | TRBD2 | TRBV5-5 | NA | 17 | CASSQILAGGPADTQYF | TGTGCCAGCAGCCAGATTCTAGCGGGGGGGCCTGCAGATACGCAGTATTTT
TRBJ1-1 | TRBD1 | TRBV28 | NA | 13 | CASLSQGRTEAFF | TGTGCCAGCCTCTCACAGGGGCGTACTGAAGCTTTCTTT
TRBJ2-5 | NA | TRBV3-1/TRBV3-2 | NA | 16 | CASSQAGFSNQETQYF | TGTGCCAGCAGCCAGGCGGGATTTAGTAACCAAGAGACCCAGTACTTC
TRBJ2-7 | TRBD2 | TRBV3-1/TRBV3-2 | NA | 17 | CASSRRLAGGQNYEQYF | TGTGCCAGCAGCCGCAGATTAGCGGGGGGCCAGAATTACGAGCAGTACTTC
TRBJ1-5 | NA | TRBV15 | NA | 17 | CATSRDTGSYSNQPQHF | TGTGCCACCAGCAGGGATACAGGATCTTATAGCAATCAGCCCCAGCATTTT
TRBJ1-3 | NA | TRBV11-2 | NA | 16 | CASSLGHNKAGNTIYF | TGTGCCAGCAGCTTAGGACATAACAAAGCTGGAAACACCATATATTTT
TRBJ2-5 | TRBD2 | TRBV5-1 | NA | 15 | CASKEGPGGQETQYF | TGCGCCAGCAAGGAAGGCCCGGGGGGCCAAGAGACCCAGTACTTC
TRBJ1-1 | NA | TRBV29-1 | NA | 13 | CSVGVGGNTEAFF | TGCAGCGTAGGGGTAGGGGGGAACACTGAAGCTTTCTTT
TRBJ1-1 | TRBD1 | TRBV5-1 | NA | 15 | CASSPRDSSNTEAFF | TGCGCCAGCAGCCCCCGGGACAGCTCGAACACTGAAGCTTTCTTT